One sample yielded the 7 T cell receptor beta chains listed below, sequenced in a study of T cells in Graves' hyperthyroidism and ophthalmopathy. The source material, RNA transcripts, was used to amplify TCR beta CDR3 regions. In the first-round RT-PCR of the TCR CDR3, the HTBI primer set was used. MiXCR was run by TCRdb on the multiplex PCR reads, yielding one entry per CDR3 protein. The sample carries around 360,000 distinct CDR3 sequences, roughly 15% recorded once. The sequenced material came from blood. These TCRs come from a woman aged 55 to 70 with Graves' ophthalmopathy.

This clonotype was seen ten or more times. The rearrangement joins TRBV20-1 to TRBJ2-5, with TRBD2 matching 9 bases. Germline V gene lookup returns CDR1 DFQATT and CDR2 SNEGSKA (reference sequence). This CDR3 is 16 amino acids long. V shed 3 bases, J shed 2 bases, and the junction held 10 bases outside the gene matches. This chain's CDR3 is CSASPSIGLAQETQYF. The CDR3 DNA is TGCAGTGCTAGTCCAAGCATTGGACTAGCGCAAGAGACCCAGTACTTC.

A few counts support this clonotype. The chain has TRBV3-1 and TRBJ2-1; 8 nucleotides match TRBD1. The V gene's germline CDR1 is LGHDT and CDR2 YNNKEL (reference sequence). The CDR3 covers 18 residues. Trimming at V came to 1 base and at J to 7 bases, leaving 15 bases not matched to a gene. The CDR3 coding sequence is TGTGCCAGCAGCCAAGTTATTGGGATAGGACAGGGAAGGAATGAGCAGTTCTTC. It is translated as CASSQVIGIGQGRNEQFF.

This clonotype was counted at least ten times. The chain has TRBV6-1 and TRBJ2-7; D might be TRBD2 (6 bases). CDR1 is MNHNS, CDR2 SASEGT, per germline. The CDR3 is 14 amino acids. Trimming cost V 5 bases and J 2 bases, with 13 bases left between them. CDR3 amino acids: CASSHSGTAYEQYF. CDR3 in DNA: TGTGCCAGCAGTCACTCCGGGACTGCCTACGAGCAGTACTTC.

The chain links TRBV28 to TRBJ2-7, with D possibly being TRBD1 or TRBD2 (6 bases each). Looked up from germline, CDR1 is MDHEN and CDR2 is SYDVKM. Between the trimmed V and J ends, which lost 3 bases and 3 bases, there was a span of 12 bases. The CDR3 is 14 amino acids. CDR3 DNA: TGTGCCAGCAGTTTTCGGGGGCTAGTCTACGAGCAGTACTTC. It specifies CASSFRGLVYEQYF.

This clonotype occurred many times. This rearrangement joins TRBV6-1 to TRBJ2-5; D is perhaps TRBD2 (5 bases). Germline assignment: CDR1 MNHNS and CDR2 SASEGT. Between the trimmed V and J ends, which lost 5 bases and 2 bases, there was a span of 18 bases. The CDR3 length is 16 residues. CDR3 sequence reads: CASSYEGVAPQETQYF. The CDR3 region has the DNA TGTGCCAGCAGTTATGAGGGCGTCGCGCCTCAAGAGACCCAGTACTTC.

On this clonotype: The junction departs from germline at one end; a sequencing error may be responsible. The chain is built from TRBV12-3 or TRBV12-4 and TRBJ2-1, with TRBD2 identical over 10 bases. The CDR3 has 16 amino acids. CDR3 sequence (DNA): TGTGCCAGCAGTTTAGTGCCTAGCGGGAGTGAAAATGAGCAGCTCTTC. Residues: CASSLVPSGSENEQLF.

The sample holds many counts of this clonotype. The chain employs TRBV30 and TRBJ2-1; TRBD2 matches 9 bases. The CDR3 length is 13 residues. Germline assignment: CDR1 GTSNPN and CDR2 SVGIG (reference sequence). V shed 1 base, J shed 7 bases, and the junction held 2 bases outside the gene matches. CDR3 region: CAWSGGLANEQFF. CDR3 DNA: TGTGCCTGGAGTGGGGGACTAGCTAATGAGCAGTTCTTC.